One TCR beta chain is described in this entry. Its antigen is still unknown. The germline CDR1 and CDR2 sequences are SEHNR and FQNEAQ (reference sequence). CDR3 length equals 15 residues. This entry belongs to a study of cytomegalovirus exposure and HLA in healthy donors. Points from the study as a whole: The classifier reportedly diagnosed cytomegalovirus status with high sensitivity and specificity. Analyzed later, association rates of TCRs varied across HLA loci, with DRB1 most and HLA-C fewest. Earlier results showed most TCR beta V segments being productive about 87% or about 30% of the time. While the bulk of TCR sequences proved rare, some public TCRs turned up in many donors.

The study ran its PCR with 60 Vbeta and 13 Jbeta primers. Clones were read by immunoSEQ multiplex PCR, and TCRdb kept only the in-frame ones, dropping some. The table has 80,000 or so clones, around two thirds seen once. The source is a woman aged 50 to 65 in good health and CMV-seropositive. The sequenced material came from PBMCs. The chain is built from TRBV7-9 and TRBJ2-3; TRBD1 is a possible D gene (6 bases). The CDR3 spells CSIQEEGDSTDTQYF. The CDR3, as DNA: TGTTCCATTCAAGAAGAGGGGGATAGCACAGATACGCAGTATTTT.